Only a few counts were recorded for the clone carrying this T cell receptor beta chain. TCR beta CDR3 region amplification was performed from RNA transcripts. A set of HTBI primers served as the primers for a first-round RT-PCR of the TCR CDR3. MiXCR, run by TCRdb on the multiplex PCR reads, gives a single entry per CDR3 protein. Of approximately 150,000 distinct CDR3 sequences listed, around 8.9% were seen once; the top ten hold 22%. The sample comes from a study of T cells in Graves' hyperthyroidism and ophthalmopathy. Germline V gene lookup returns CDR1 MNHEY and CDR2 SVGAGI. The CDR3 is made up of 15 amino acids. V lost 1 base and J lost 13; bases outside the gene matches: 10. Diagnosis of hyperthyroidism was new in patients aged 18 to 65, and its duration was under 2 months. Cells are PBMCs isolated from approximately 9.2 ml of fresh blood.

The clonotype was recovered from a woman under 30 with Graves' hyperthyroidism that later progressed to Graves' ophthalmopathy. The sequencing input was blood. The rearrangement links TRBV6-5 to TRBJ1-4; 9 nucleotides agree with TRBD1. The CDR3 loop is CASSYLRDRARRLFF. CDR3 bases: TGTGCCAGCAGTTACTTAAGGGACAGGGCCCGTCGACTGTTTTTT.